The clone carrying this T cell receptor (beta chain) was seen ten or more times. The source of the sample is a study of regulatory T cells in long-lasting Graves disease. Whole-study context: Graves' patients who were just diagnosed had used antithyroid drugs for under 3 months.

Time point noted: newly diagnosed GD, antithyroid drugs for less than 3 months. The TCR library used RNA extracted from PBMCs. Arm-PCR of CDR3 regions and iRepertoire HTBI primers were the basis on which TCR beta libraries were built. Using its own MiXCR run on the multiplex PCR reads, TCRdb lists one record per CDR3 protein. The sample carries more than 300,000 distinct CDR3 sequences, 10% to 15% recorded once. CDR1 is MDHEN, CDR2 SYDVKM, per germline. After removal of 3 bases from V and 2 bases from J, the junction contained 4 bases not matched to a gene. The CDR3 sequence is 15 residues long. These data are also associated with another study on T cells in Graves' hyperthyroidism and ophthalmopathy. From that study: Clinical symptoms, serum thyroxine, TRAb, thyroid ultrasound and orbital computed tomography established diagnosis. HTBI primers drove first-round RT-PCR of the TCR CDR3.

The V call is TRBV28, the J call TRBJ2-7, with 10 bases matching TRBD1. The TCR comes from a woman younger than 35 with Graves disease. Sequenced material: peripheral blood mononuclear cells (PBMCs), taken at new diagnosis, from a patient treated with antithyroid drugs. CDR3 amino acids: CASSFRDRGPYEQYF. As DNA, the CDR3 is TGTGCCAGCAGTTTCCGGGACAGGGGACCCTACGAGCAGTACTTC. The full variable domain, completed using reference TRBV28 and TRBJ2-7, is DVKVTQSSRYLVKRTGEKVFLECVQDMDHENMFWYRQDPGLGLRLIYFSYDVKMKEKGDIPEGYSVSREKKERFSLILESASTNQTSMYLCASSFRDRGPYEQYFGPGTRLTVT.